The 6 T cell receptor beta chains given below trace back to one sample, sequenced in a study of cytomegalovirus exposure and HLA in healthy donors (dated by TCRdb to 2016 to 2017). Libraries were made using the immunoSEQ multiplex PCR assay. The multiplex PCR relied on a mix of 60 forward primers for TCR Vbeta segments and 13 reverse primers for TCR Jbeta segments. TCRdb obtained this table from immuneACCESS and retained in-frame rearrangements with V and J assigned. These tables miss some clones; where compared with another copy, unresolved V genes account for less than half of the shortfall, and the remainder is unexplained. This sample is represented by tens of thousands of clones; roughly 9.1% of them were singletons. The top ten clonotypes cover about 24% of the sample. The sample comprised PBMCs. The receptors were sampled from a man in his 60s in good health and CMV-seropositive.

This clone was seen more than once but under ten times. The genes are TRBV11-2 and TRBJ1-6; 9 bases fit TRBD1. V was pared by 5 bases and J by 4 bases, with 9 bases of the junction left unmatched. This CDR3 contains 17 residues. The germline CDR1 and CDR2 sequences are SGHAT and FQNNGV. This chain's CDR3 is CASSNTGGAGYNSPLHF. The CDR3 DNA follows: TGTGCCAGCAGCAATACAGGGGGCGCCGGATATAATTCACCCCTCCACTTT.

The chain couples TRBV28 to TRBJ2-2; 10 nucleotides agree with TRBD2. The J segment lost 5 bases and the V segment lost 3 bases, leaving 6 bases of the junction unmatched. Germline V gene sequence: CDR1 MDHEN, CDR2 SYDVKM. The CDR3 spans 16 residues. The CDR3 sequence is CASSFVAGGRTGELFF. DNA for the CDR3: TGTGCCAGCAGTTTTGTAGCGGGAGGTCGAACCGGGGAGCTGTTTTTT.

The chain uses TRBV5-5 and TRBJ1-2; weak D call: TRBD1 (6 bases). With 4 bases removed from V and 5 bases from J, the gap between germline ends came to 18 bases. Germline V lookup: CDR1 SGHKS, CDR2 YYEKEE (reference sequence). This CDR3 is 15 amino acids long. CDR3 DNA sequence: TGTGCCAGCAGCGGAGGACAGAGTGGGTCATATGGCTACACCTTC. It specifies CASSGGQSGSYGYTF.

The CDR3 DNA is TGTGCCTGGAGTAGGGGGGGGAGCTCCTACAATGAGCAGTTCTTC. As protein: CAWSRGGSSYNEQFF. The rearrangement links TRBV30 to TRBJ2-1, with D possibly matching TRBD2 (7 bases). The CDR3 has 15 amino acids. V was cut by 2 bases and J by 0 bases, with 11 bases left in between. CDR1 is GTSNPN, CDR2 SVGIG, per germline (reference sequence). Full variable domain (outside the CDR3, taken from reference TRBV30 and TRBJ2-1): SQTIHQWPATLVQPVGSPLSLECTVEGTSNPNLYWYRQAAGRGLQLLFYSVGIGQISSEVPQNLSASRPQDRQFILSSKKLLLSDSGFYLCAWSRGGSSYNEQFFGPGTRLTVL.

This clone showed up just a few times. This chain uses TRBV6-1 with TRBJ1-1; TRBD1 aligns across 8 bases. Germline assignment: CDR1 MNHNS and CDR2 SASEGT. V gave up 6 bases and J gave up 8 bases; unmatched junction bases: 14. The CDR3 is made up of 15 amino acids. CDR3 DNA: TGTGCCAGCAGGCCGGCCAGGGGGCAGATTACCGAAGCTTTCTTT. The encoded protein is CASRPARGQITEAFF.

Only a few counts were recorded for this clone. The chain employs TRBV29-1 and TRBJ1-1; 8 bases are a match to TRBD1. Germline-derived CDR1 and CDR2 are SQVTM and ANQGSEA. With V trimmed by 3 bases and J by 10 bases, 10 bases remained unmatched. CDR3 length equals 13 residues. CDR3 protein: CSVDQPGQGGAFF. CDR3 sequence (DNA): TGCAGCGTTGACCAACCCGGACAGGGTGGAGCTTTCTTT.